The rows below give T cell receptor beta chains drawn from one sample of a study of blood T cell repertoires in COVID-19. TCRdb keeps only in-frame clones here, not all; method: immunoSEQ multiplex PCR. Of about 150,000 clones listed, roughly 80% were seen once; the top ten hold approximately 6%. The sequenced material came from PBMCs or T cells enriched from blood (not recorded which). All receptors derive from a woman aged 45-60 years who had recovered from COVID-19. Both conserved end residues are part of each CDR3. The order of the fields is clone size, D gene, V gene, J gene, CDR3 DNA, CDR3 protein. D genes are given only for firm matches. Some rows have no size entry. The others give once, few or many, or a class for an expanded clone.

once	TRBD2	TRBV5-1	TRBJ2-5	TGCGCCAGCATGGGCGGGGGGGCCGATGAGACCCAGTACTTC	CASMGGGADETQYF
.	.	TRBV7-2	TRBJ1-5	TGTGCCAGCAGCGCCAGGAACAATCAGCCCCAGCATTTT	CASSARNNQPQHF
once	TRBD1	TRBV9	TRBJ1-5	TGTGCCAGCAGCCTAGGGGGACAGGGCTATCAGCCCCAGCATTTT	CASSLGGQGYQPQHF
.	.	TRBV9	TRBJ2-3	TGTGCCAGCAGCGTAGACTACACAGATACGCAGTATTTT	CASSVDYTDTQYF
few	.	TRBV5-1	TRBJ2-7	TGCGCCAGCAGCTTGGCGCCGGACAGCTCTTACGAGCAGTACTTC	CASSLAPDSSYEQYF
.	TRBD1	TRBV28	TRBJ1-1	TGTGCCAGCAGTTTGGGACAGACCTACACTGAAGCTTTCTTT	CASSLGQTYTEAFF
.	.	TRBV3-1/TRBV3-2	TRBJ1-1	TGTGCCAGCAGCCAAGAGGGCCAGAACACTGAAGCTTTCTTT	CASSQEGQNTEAFF
.	TRBD1	TRBV2	TRBJ2-7	TGTGCCAGCAGCCAACGACAGGGTTTCTCCTACGAGCAGTACTTC	CASSQRQGFSYEQYF
.	TRBD1	TRBV5-8	TRBJ2-7	TGTGCCAGCAGCCCCGGGACAGGGAGCTACGAGCAGTACTTC	CASSPGTGSYEQYF
.	.	TRBV6-1	TRBJ2-1	TGTGCCAGCATTGAAGGGGGAGGTCGGGGTGAGCAGTTCTTC	CASIEGGGRGEQFF
.	TRBD1	TRBV7-9	TRBJ2-7	TGTGCCAGCAGCCACAGACAGGGGGACTACGAGCAGTACTTC	CASSHRQGDYEQYF
.	.	TRBV19	TRBJ1-1	TGTGCCAGTAGACTGGGCAACACTGAAGCTTTCTTT	CASRLGNTEAFF
few	TRBD1	TRBV15	TRBJ1-2	TGTGCCACCAGCAGTGACGGGACAGGCATCTATGGCTACACCTTC	CATSSDGTGIYGYTF
.	.	TRBV6-4	TRBJ2-7	TGTGCCAGCAGTGACTCTGACAGCTACGAGCAGTACTTC	CASSDSDSYEQYF
.	.	TRBV19	TRBJ2-5	TGTGCCAGTAGTATTGAGACAGATCAAGAGACCCAGTACTTC	CASSIETDQETQYF
once	TRBD1	TRBV27	TRBJ2-7	TGTGCCAGCAGTTCACAACTGACAGGGGGGTCCTACGAGCAGTACTTC	CASSSQLTGGSYEQYF
.	.	TRBV7-2	TRBJ2-3	TGTGCCAGCAGCTTATTGGCCAGGACAGATACGCAGTATTTT	CASSLLARTDTQYF
.	.	TRBV6-6	TRBJ1-2	TGTGCCAGCGGGAGGGTCGAGGTCTACACCTTC	CASGRVEVYTF
.	.	TRBV10-3	TRBJ2-6	TGTGCCATCAGTGAGGGACTCTCTGGGGCCAACGTCCTGACTTTC	CAISEGLSGANVLTF
.	.	TRBV6-4	TRBJ1-6	TGTGCCAGCAGGAGGTCAGGGGCCTACTATAATTCACCCCTCCACTTT	CASRRSGAYYNSPLHF
.	TRBD1	TRBV7-9	TRBJ1-2	TGTGCCAGCAGCGACGAAGGGGGCGCCGGCTATGGCTACACCTTC	CASSDEGGAGYGYTF
.	TRBD1	TRBV28	TRBJ1-5	TGTGCCAGCAGTTCACAGGGGAATAGCAATCAGCCCCAGCATTTT	CASSSQGNSNQPQHF
.	.	TRBV2	TRBJ1-5	TGTGCCAGCAGTGATTGGTCAGGGGACAATCAGCCCCAGCATTTT	CASSDWSGDNQPQHF
.	.	TRBV25-1	TRBJ1-2	TGTGCCACCGAAAAGGGAGAAGGGAGCGGTGGCTACACCTTC	CATEKGEGSGGYTF
few	.	TRBV4-2	TRBJ2-2	TGTGCCAGCAGCCAAGTGGTCTATTCCGGGGAGCTGTTTTTT	CASSQVVYSGELFF
.	.	TRBV15	TRBJ2-2	TGTGCCACCAGCAGAGATCGGGTAACCGGGGAGCTGTTTTTT	CATSRDRVTGELFF
.	.	TRBV28	TRBJ2-1	TGTGCCAGCACCTCCTCTGGGCAGGGATCCAATGAGCAGTTCTTC	CASTSSGQGSNEQFF